What follows are 21 T cell receptor beta chains derived from one specimen sequenced in a study of breast tumors, draining lymph nodes, adjacent tissues. TCRdb analysed the multiplex PCR reads with MiXCR anew, one entry per CDR3 protein. The sample contains fewer than 200,000 distinct CDR3 sequences, about 33% of which appear only once. The lymph nodes were axillary draining lymph nodes from breast cancer patients. Sequencing input: axillary lymph node tissue. The receptors stem from a female donor with breast cancer. Some clones in this sample may be carry-over from other donors' samples.

This clonotype occurred many times. The J gene is TRBJ2-7, the V gene TRBV7-6, with D perhaps matching TRBD2 (6 bases). Germline V gene data show CDR1 as SGHVS and CDR2 as FNYEAQ. The CDR3 spans 14 residues. V shed 6 bases and J shed 6 bases, with 18 bases lying between them. In nucleotides, the CDR3 is TGTGCCAGCAGTGGTGGAGGGAGACCTTCCGAGCAGTACTTC. It is translated as CASSGGGRPSEQYF.

This clonotype was seen ten or more times. This chain connects TRBV6-5 to TRBJ1-2; TRBD1 matches 10 bases. The ends lost 2 bases at V and 4 bases at J; junction bases unmatched: 13. Germline CDR1 and CDR2: MNHEY and SVGAGI. The CDR3 length is 18 residues. DNA for the CDR3: TGTGCCAGCAGTTACACATGGACAGGGGGATTCGGGGGCTATGGCTACACCTTC. Its protein is CASSYTWTGGFGGYGYTF.

This clonotype showed up many times. V gene TRBV19 combines with J gene TRBJ2-2, with 7 bases matching TRBD2. This CDR3 has 16 amino acids. Germline trimming cut 3 bases from V and 0 bases from J; bases unmatched to any gene: 4. The V gene's germline CDR1 is LNHDA and CDR2 SQIVND (reference sequence). In nucleotides, the CDR3 is TGTGCCAGTAGTATCAGGGCGGGGGCGAACACCGGGGAGCTGTTTTTT. Encoded protein: CASSIRAGANTGELFF.

Notes on this clonotype: A read error may explain this, as a much larger clone is one base away. The rearrangement joins TRBV28 to TRBJ2-2; possible D gene TRBD1, 7 bases. CDR3 length: 13 amino acids. From germline, CDR1 is MDHEN and CDR2 SYDVKM. CDR3 DNA: TGTGCCAGCAGTCCACAGGGGCCACGGGAGCTGTCTTTT. This sequence encodes CASSPQGPRELSF.

Many counts were recorded for this clonotype. The chain carries TRBV5-5 and TRBJ1-5; no clear D. The germline V gene encodes CDR1 SGHKS and CDR2 YYEKEE (reference sequence). V lost 5 bases, J lost 0 bases, and 12 bases lay in between. This CDR3 spans 15 amino acids. CDR3 loop: CASRRQINSNQPQHF. The CDR3 DNA follows: TGTGCCAGCAGACGTCAGATTAATAGCAATCAGCCCCAGCATTTT.

The V gene is TRBV24-1, the J gene TRBJ2-3; perhaps D is TRBD1 or TRBD2 (5 bases each). The V end lost 5 bases, the J end lost 1 base, and 12 bases lay between the germline ends. CDR1 is KGHDR and CDR2 is SFDVKD in the germline V gene. CDR3 length: 15 residues. The CDR3 spells CATSARDEGTDTQYF. The CDR3 DNA follows: TGTGCCACCAGTGCTAGGGACGAGGGCACAGATACGCAGTATTTT.

This clonotype came up many times. CDR3 bases: TGTGCCAGCAAAACGGAGTCGCGATCCTACAATGAGCAGTTCTTC. It encodes CASKTESRSYNEQFF. This chain links TRBV5-6 with TRBJ2-1, with unresolved D. The CDR3 loop spans 15 amino acids. V dropped 6 bases and J dropped 1 base, with 14 bases sitting between them. Germline CDR1 and CDR2: SGHDT and YYEEEE.

This clonotype was seen repeatedly, ten times or more. The gene calls are TRBV5-1 and TRBJ2-7, with no clear D. Trimming took 0 bases from V and 5 from J, leaving 9 bases between them. CDR3 length equals 13 residues. Germline V lookup: CDR1 SGHRS, CDR2 YFSETQ. CDR3 in DNA: TGCGCCAGCAGCTTGGCTTACGGAGACGAGCAGTACTTC. Its translation: CASSLAYGDEQYF.

Comment on this clonotype: Since a much larger clone is just one base distant, this may be a read error. The CDR3 protein is CASSQFRGGYNQPQHF. CDR3 nucleotides: TGTGCCAGCAGTCAATTTCGGGGGGGATACAATCAGCCCCAGCATTTT. This chain links TRBV6-1 with TRBJ1-5; tentative D call: TRBD1 (5 bases). This CDR3 is built from 16 residues. Trimming took 5 bases from V and 3 from J, leaving 17 bases between them. The V gene's germline CDR1 is MNHNS and CDR2 SASEGT.

This clonotype was seen at least ten times. V is TRBV2 and J is TRBJ1-6, with a weak D call TRBD1 (6 bases). From germline, CDR1 is SNHLY and CDR2 FYNNEI. Trimming took 10 bases from V and 0 from J, leaving 10 bases between them. This CDR3 has 14 residues. CDR3 nucleotides: TGTGCCATCGGACAGAGCTCCTATAATTCACCCCTCCACTTT. Translated: CAIGQSSYNSPLHF.

This clonotype appeared many times. The J gene is TRBJ2-5, the V gene TRBV20-1; no firm D call. The CDR3 is 12 amino acids. V gave up 5 bases and J gave up 4 bases, with 11 bases separating them. Per the germline V gene, CDR1 is DFQATT and CDR2 is SNEGSKA (reference sequence). CDR3 region: CSAVRTIETQYF. In DNA, the CDR3 is TGCAGTGCTGTCCGGACGATAGAGACCCAGTACTTC.

The chain links TRBV6-6 to TRBJ2-5, with D perhaps TRBD1 (7 bases). This CDR3 has 14 amino acids. From germline, CDR1 is MNHNY and CDR2 SVGAGI (reference sequence). Here the CDR3 reads CTGQRVPGGETQYF. CDR3 DNA sequence: TGTACCGGACAGCGCGTTCCAGGGGGGGAGACCCAGTACTTC.

This clonotype was detected ten times or more. The chain links TRBV7-8 to TRBJ1-2; D call uncertain. Germline V gives CDR1 SGHVS, CDR2 FQNEAQ. There are 13 residues in the CDR3. V lost 3 bases, J lost 3 bases, and 8 bases lay in between. The CDR3 DNA follows: TGTGCCAGCAGCTTTGAAGCCGACTATGGCTACACCTTC. Protein product: CASSFEADYGYTF.

This clonotype was seen repeatedly, ten times or more. The J gene is TRBJ1-2, the V gene TRBV29-1; no clear D gene. There are 12 residues in the CDR3. Germline CDR1 is SQVTM and CDR2 is ANQGSEA. The V end lost 6 bases, the J end lost 6 bases, and 14 bases lay between the germline ends. This CDR3 is CSVRGSKDGYTF. CDR3 nucleotide sequence: TGCAGCGTCCGTGGGTCGAAGGATGGCTACACCTTC.

In this sample, this clonotype turned up many times. The gene calls are TRBV24-1 and TRBJ1-5; D is possibly TRBD1 (5 bases). V dropped 5 bases and J dropped 9 bases, with 10 bases sitting between them. Germline CDR1 is KGHDR and CDR2 is SFDVKD. The CDR3 loop spans 12 amino acids. CDR3 sequence (DNA): TGTGCCACCAGTGTGATTGGGGGGCCCCAGCATTTT. This codes for CATSVIGGPQHF.

This clonotype was seen many times. The CDR3, as DNA: TGTGCCAGCAGTCCCAGGGGGGGGGCGCGGGTCTATGGCTACACCTTC. Residues: CASSPRGGARVYGYTF. V usage is TRBV2 and J usage is TRBJ1-2; 7 bases map to TRBD1. The CDR3 consists of 16 residues. After removal of 5 bases from V and 4 bases from J, the junction contained 13 bases not matched to a gene. Germline V gives CDR1 SNHLY, CDR2 FYNNEI.

The CDR3 sequence: CAIKAGGWDEQFF. The CDR3 DNA follows: TGTGCCATCAAGGCGGGAGGCTGGGATGAGCAGTTCTTC. The V call is TRBV10-3, the J call TRBJ2-1; 8 bases line up with TRBD2. This CDR3 is built from 13 residues. Germline V gene lookup returns CDR1 ENHRY and CDR2 SYGVKD. Trimming took 7 bases from V and 8 from J; bases not matched to a gene: 7.

The V and J genes are TRBV10-3 and TRBJ2-7, with a weak D call TRBD1 (5 bases). Trimming took 4 bases from V and 2 from J, leaving 9 bases between them. Germline loops: CDR1 ENHRY, CDR2 SYGVKD. This CDR3 is 13 amino acids long. CDR3 DNA sequence: TGTGCCATCAGTGGTACAGGCGCCTACGAGCAGTACTTC. It yields the protein CAISGTGAYEQYF.

This clonotype was found many times. This chain uses TRBV7-2 with TRBJ2-7, with D perhaps matching TRBD1 or TRBD2 (5 bases each). Germline V lookup: CDR1 SGHTA, CDR2 FQGNSA. CDR3 length: 17 residues. V shed 5 bases and J shed 3 bases, with 23 bases lying between them. This CDR3 reads CASSQAGRGRGLYEQYF. The CDR3 nucleotides read TGTGCCAGCAGCCAAGCCGGACGGGGCCGAGGGCTCTACGAGCAGTACTTC.

This clonotype was observed many times. The chain combines TRBV20-1 with TRBJ2-4, with D perhaps assigned TRBD1 or TRBD2 (5 bases each). V was shortened by 6 bases and J by 4 bases, with 13 bases between the two germline ends. The CDR3 runs 13 residues. Germline V gene sequence: CDR1 DFQATT, CDR2 SNEGSKA (reference sequence). The CDR3 DNA reads as TGCAGTGCCAATACCGGGGCAAAAAACATTCAGTACTTC. Translated, it gives CSANTGAKNIQYF.

Comments on this clonotype: A read error may explain this, as a much larger clone is one base away. The rearrangement uses TRBV5-1 and TRBJ2-2; D assignment may be TRBD1 or TRBD2 (6 bases each). Trimming left V 1 base short and J 1 base short, with 14 bases between. Germline CDR1 is SGHRS and CDR2 is YFSETQ. The length of the CDR3 is 17 residues. The CDR3 sequence: CASSLSVGGLNTGELFF. The CDR3 DNA is TGCGCCAGCAGCTTGTCCGTCGGGGGCCTGAACACCGGGGAGCTGTTTTTT.